This T cell receptor (beta chain) was captured by sequencing in a study of cytomegalovirus exposure and HLA in healthy donors. For the study at large: In an early release, HLA-typed donors contributed approximately 82 million unique TCR sequences.

A remark on this clone: Its target is unknown.

Overall study findings and caveats: Reportedly, fewer N-insertions than the roughly 700-donor mean appeared in an Asian-associated ancestry cluster in a later analysis. Trimming of TCR beta V- and J-genes showed a link, identified in a later analysis, to a missense DCLRE1C variant.

The trim removed 8 bases at V and 7 bases at J, leaving 7 bases unmatched. CDR1 is LGHNA and CDR2 is YNFKEQ in the germline V gene. This CDR3 has 14 amino acids. Primers: 60 Vbeta forward and 13 Jbeta reverse. TCRdb's copy holds only in-frame clones and misses some; the assay was immunoSEQ multiplex PCR. The data show more than 150,000 clones, with roughly 74% seen just once and about 5.6% held by the top ten. The genes are TRBV4-2 and TRBJ2-1, with TRBD2 identical over 11 bases. Source material: PBMCs. The sequence was obtained from a woman in her twenties or thirties in good health and CMV-seropositive. CDR3: CASAPGLADNEQFF. The CDR3 DNA reads TGTGCCAGCGCTCCGGGACTAGCGGATAATGAGCAGTTCTTC.